The 4 T cell receptor beta chains in this list originate from one sample, sequenced in a study of T cells after yellow fever vaccination. TCRdb itself ran the 5' RACE reads through MiXCR, one entry per CDR3 protein. The data contain 300,000 to 350,000 distinct CDR3 sequences, 3.5% to 4.5% of them singletons. This specimen consisted of PBMCs, obtained 15 days after the yellow fever booster vaccination. Receptors originate from a man aged 18 to 35 who received the YFV17D yellow fever vaccine.

This clonotype occurred a few times. The chain joins TRBV10-3 to TRBJ2-2, with a weak D call TRBD2 (7 bases). The CDR3 spans 15 residues. Germline V gene lookup returns CDR1 ENHRY and CDR2 SYGVKD. V was trimmed by 5 bases and J by 3 bases, leaving 13 bases between them. CDR3 amino acids: CAISWGGHDTGELFF. CDR3 coding DNA: TGTGCCATCAGTTGGGGGGGGCATGACACCGGGGAGCTGTTTTTT.

This clonotype was counted between two and nine times. The chain is built from TRBV7-6 and TRBJ2-3; D is undetermined. The CDR3 spans 15 residues. V was trimmed by 5 bases and J by 1 base, leaving 13 bases between them. The germline gives CDR1 SGHVS, CDR2 FNYEAQ. The chain's CDR3 is CASSPRGFGTDTQYF. For the CDR3, the DNA is TGTGCCAGCAGCCCACGCGGTTTCGGCACAGATACGCAGTATTTT.

This clonotype was found many times. CDR3 sequence: CSAPKGRRGPGGDKNIQYF. In DNA form, the CDR3 reads TGCAGTGCTCCAAAGGGGCGCAGGGGACCGGGTGGGGACAAAAACATTCAGTACTTC. This rearrangement joins TRBV20-1 to TRBJ2-4, with D possibly matching TRBD1 (6 bases). V lost 5 bases to trimming and J lost 3 bases, with 29 bases between them. Germline-derived CDR1 and CDR2 are DFQATT and SNEGSKA (reference sequence). The CDR3 is 19 residues long.

This clonotype occurred many times. The J gene is TRBJ2-5, the V gene TRBV6-5; 8 bases align to TRBD2. The CDR3 contains 14 residues. The J segment lost 5 bases and the V segment lost 5 bases, leaving 7 bases of the junction unmatched. Looked up from germline, CDR1 is MNHEY and CDR2 is SVGAGI. The CDR3 here is CASSTRGGSETQYF. For the CDR3, the DNA is TGTGCCAGCAGTACCCGGGGGGGAAGTGAGACCCAGTACTTC.